Each of the 4 T cell receptor beta chains below was sequenced from the same sample in a study of blood T cell repertoires in COVID-19. The protocol was immunoSEQ multiplex PCR, while the TCRdb copy is restricted to in-frame clones and leaves out a portion. The profile covers approximately 150,000 clones, with 88% appearing a single time and less than 2% taken by the ten largest. The sequencing input was peripheral blood. The receptors originated from a man in his sixties or seventies with acute or convalescent COVID-19.

V usage is TRBV4-1 and J usage is TRBJ2-2; possibly TRBD2 for D (6 bases). Germline V gene data show CDR1 as MGHRA and CDR2 as YSYEKL. V was trimmed by 3 bases and J by 5 bases, leaving 16 bases between them. The CDR3 extends over 16 amino acids. The CDR3 coding sequence is TGCGCCAGCAGCCAGATTCGGCAGGGAGGTACCGGGGAGCTGTTTTTT. Amino acid sequence: CASSQIRQGGTGELFF.

The chain employs TRBV30 and TRBJ1-2, with D tentatively TRBD1 (5 bases). The CDR3 length is 12 residues. Trimming pared 4 bases from V and 4 bases from J, leaving 10 bases between. CDR1 is GTSNPN, CDR2 SVGIG, per germline (reference sequence). The CDR3 nucleotides read TGTGCCTGGACCAGGGAAGGCTATGGCTACACCTTC. Translation: CAWTREGYGYTF.

The chain uses TRBV19 and TRBJ1-5; 12 nucleotides align to TRBD1. Looked up from germline, CDR1 is LNHDA and CDR2 is SQIVND (reference sequence). The CDR3 is made up of 15 amino acids. Trimming at V came to 4 bases and at J to 6 bases, leaving 4 bases not matched to a gene. The chain's CDR3 is CASSKGQGAFQPQHF. The CDR3 DNA follows: TGTGCCAGTAGTAAGGGACAGGGGGCCTTTCAGCCCCAGCATTTT.

This chain connects TRBV7-9 to TRBJ2-6; D is perhaps TRBD1 (6 bases). Between the trimmed V and J ends, which lost 3 bases and 4 bases, there was a span of 16 bases. CDR3 length equals 17 residues. Germline CDR1 SEHNR, CDR2 FQNEAQ (reference sequence). CDR3 sequence: CASSFSAGGFGANVLTF. The CDR3 bases are TGTGCCAGCAGCTTTTCCGCTGGGGGCTTCGGGGCCAACGTCCTGACTTTC.